The rows below give T cell receptor beta chains drawn from one sample of a study of T-cell memory formation after mild COVID-19. MiXCR, applied by TCRdb to the 5' RACE reads, yields one record per CDR3 protein. The sample includes about 390,000 distinct CDR3 sequences, roughly 15% of them seen just once. What was sequenced was PBMCs or a T cell subset sorted from them (not recorded which). The receptors were sampled from a man younger than 35 who had mild COVID-19 (a few samples of this study predate the infection). Cell type and time point are not known. The CDR3 runs from the conserved cysteine through the conserved F or W. The D gene is left open where the match is weak. Clone size is shown for a subset of rows, as once, few, many or a class of expanded clone.

TRBJ2-1 | . | . | TRBV7-2 | TGTGCCAGCATCTTGGACAATGAGCAGTTCTTC | CASILDNEQFF
TRBJ2-3 | . | few | TRBV7-9 | TGTGCCAGCAGCTTACCCACAGGGTCGGCGGGAGATACGCAGTATTTT | CASSLPTGSAGDTQYF
TRBJ2-5 | TRBD1 | . | TRBV29-1 | TGCAGCGCCGCACAGACAGGGACGGAGACCCAGTACTTC | CSAAQTGTETQYF
TRBJ2-7 | . | . | TRBV5-1 | TGCGCCAGCAGTAGAAGTCAGGGGAACTACGAGCAGTACTTC | CASSRSQGNYEQYF
TRBJ2-7 | TRBD1 | few | TRBV10-2 | TGCGCCAGCAGTGGCGAAGGACAGGGGATCTACGAGCAGTACTTC | CASSGEGQGIYEQYF
TRBJ2-3 | TRBD1 | . | TRBV7-3 | TGTGCCAGCAGCTACGATGGACAGGGTACAGATACGCAGTATTTT | CASSYDGQGTDTQYF
TRBJ1-5 | TRBD1 | . | TRBV7-8 | TGTGCCAGCAGCTTTCAGGGGGCCGATCAGCCCCAGCATTTT | CASSFQGADQPQHF
TRBJ1-2 | . | few | TRBV6-1 | TGTGCCAGCAGTGTTTTCGTCGGCGGTCAGTATGGCTACACCTTC | CASSVFVGGQYGYTF
TRBJ1-2 | TRBD1 | . | TRBV7-9 | TGTGCCAGCAGCTTAGTTCCAGGGGGAGGAAATGGCTACACCTTC | CASSLVPGGGNGYTF
TRBJ1-6 | . | many | TRBV28 | TGTGCCAGCAGTTTAGTCGGAAACACGCGGAATTCACCCCTCCACTTT | CASSLVGNTRNSPLHF
TRBJ1-2 | . | few | TRBV12-3/TRBV12-4 | TGTGCCAGCAGTTTAAAGCGGAACTATGGCTACACCTTC | CASSLKRNYGYTF
TRBJ1-5 | TRBD1 | . | TRBV7-2 | TGTGCCAGCAGCATGGGGTTAGCCAGGGGGATACAGCCCCAGCATTTT | CASSMGLARGIQPQHF
TRBJ1-2 | . | few | TRBV4-1 | TGCGCCAGCAGCCCAAGCCTTAACTATGGCTACACCTTC | CASSPSLNYGYTF
TRBJ2-3 | . | few | TRBV12-3/TRBV12-4 | TGTGCCAGCAGTTTTCAGGTTAGCACAGATACGCAGTATTTT | CASSFQVSTDTQYF